One and the same sample provided the 27 T cell receptor beta chains below, sequenced in a study of blood T cell repertoires in COVID-19. Measured with immunoSEQ multiplex PCR; TCRdb has only the in-frame clones, and not every one. The sample has about 200,000 clones; 70% to 90% are singletons. Sequencing input: peripheral blood. These receptors all stem from a woman older than 75 with acute or convalescent COVID-19.

The chain has TRBV14 and TRBJ1-5; no clear D gene. The CDR3 is 13 residues long. The V gene's germline CDR1 is SGHDN and CDR2 FVKESK. V was cut by 2 bases and J by 4 bases, with 6 bases left in between. The CDR3 protein is CASSQFPNQPQHF. The CDR3 DNA follows: TGTGCCAGCAGCCAATTCCCAAATCAGCCCCAGCATTTT.

V is TRBV9 and J is TRBJ2-5; TRBD2 matches at 10 bases. CDR1 is SGDLS, CDR2 YYNGEE, per germline. This CDR3 spans 15 amino acids. Trimming removed 4 bases from V and 4 bases from J; junction bases left unmatched: 7. The CDR3 DNA follows: TGTGCCAGCAGCCTCAGGGGACTAGCGCTAGAGACCCAGTACTTC. Translated: CASSLRGLALETQYF.

The CDR3 is CASSLAGGDYGYTF. The CDR3 DNA reads TGTGCCAGCAGTTTAGCAGGGGGCGACTATGGCTACACCTTC. The chain couples TRBV28 to TRBJ1-2; TRBD1 aligns across 8 bases. The CDR3 spans 14 residues. The J segment lost 3 bases and the V segment lost 2 bases, leaving 2 bases of the junction unmatched. Germline V lookup: CDR1 MDHEN, CDR2 SYDVKM.

This clone was counted only a few times. V gene TRBV20-1 combines with J gene TRBJ1-1; D not certain. This CDR3 is 11 amino acids long. The V and J ends lost 8 bases and 1 base respectively, with 8 bases between them. Germline CDR1 and CDR2: DFQATT and SNEGSKA (reference sequence). DNA of the CDR3: TGCAGTCCATACAAGAACACTGAAGCTTTCTTT. Protein product: CSPYKNTEAFF.

The J gene is TRBJ2-1, the V gene TRBV6-5, with D possibly matching TRBD2 (5 bases). CDR1 is MNHEY, CDR2 SVGAGI, per germline. The V end was cut by 7 bases, the J end by 2 bases, with 15 bases between. The CDR3 totals 15 residues. CDR3 loop: CASNAAGPPYNEQFF. In DNA, the CDR3 is TGTGCCAGCAATGCTGCGGGCCCCCCCTACAATGAGCAGTTCTTC.

The chain uses TRBV3-1 (or the pseudogene TRBV3-2) and TRBJ1-1; TRBD1 matches 9 bases. Germline V gene lookup returns CDR1 LGHDT and CDR2 YNNKEL (reference sequence). The length of the CDR3 is 14 residues. Trimming removed 1 base from V and 4 bases from J; junction bases left unmatched: 1. Here the CDR3 reads CASSQGDRVTEAFF. The DNA for the CDR3 is TGTGCCAGCAGCCAAGGGGACAGGGTCACTGAAGCTTTCTTT.

The V call is TRBV2, the J call TRBJ2-2; 10 bases match TRBD2. This CDR3 comprises 15 residues. The V segment lost 4 bases and the J segment 4 bases; nucleotides outside the gene matches: 3. Germline V gene lookup returns CDR1 SNHLY and CDR2 FYNNEI. The CDR3 is CASSGAGGGTGELFF. The DNA of the CDR3 is TGTGCCAGCAGTGGAGCGGGAGGGGGCACCGGGGAGCTGTTTTTT.

A few counts support this clone. This chain uses TRBV4-3 with TRBJ1-2; D unresolved. CDR1 is LGHNA and CDR2 is YSLEER in the germline V gene. This CDR3 region has 15 residues. With 2 bases removed from V and 5 bases from J, the gap between germline ends came to 15 bases. The CDR3 DNA reads TGCGCCAGCAGCCAAAGCCCTGGAGGTGGGTATGGCTACACCTTC. This sequence encodes CASSQSPGGGYGYTF.

V gene TRBV4-2 combines with J gene TRBJ2-3; D call uncertain. The CDR3 totals 17 residues. With 3 bases removed from V and 2 bases from J, the gap between germline ends came to 18 bases. Germline lookup yields CDR1 LGHNA and CDR2 YNFKEQ. CDR3 sequence (DNA): TGTGCCAGCAGCCAGCTTCGTGCGTCCGGTACCACAGATACGCAGTATTTT. Protein sequence: CASSQLRASGTTDTQYF.

This rearrangement joins TRBV2 to TRBJ2-7; TRBD1 aligns across 10 bases. Per the germline V gene, CDR1 is SNHLY and CDR2 is FYNNEI. The J segment lost 3 bases and the V segment lost 4 bases, leaving 3 bases of the junction unmatched. This CDR3 is built from 14 residues. The CDR3 loop reads CASSGDRGFYEQYF. The CDR3 region has the DNA TGTGCCAGCAGTGGGGACAGGGGATTCTACGAGCAGTACTTC.

CDR3 nucleotides: TGTGCCAGTATGGGGTGGGACAGACCCTACGAGCAGTACTTC. This gives the protein CASMGWDRPYEQYF. The chain couples TRBV19 to TRBJ2-7, with TRBD1 identical over 7 bases. Germline V gene data show CDR1 as LNHDA and CDR2 as SQIVND (reference sequence). With V trimmed by 7 bases and J by 2 bases, 8 bases remained unmatched. This CDR3 has 14 amino acids.

The chain couples TRBV19 to TRBJ1-5; a possible D gene is TRBD1 (5 bases). CDR3 length: 15 residues. Germline V CDR1 and CDR2: LNHDA, SQIVND (reference sequence). V was pared by 2 bases and J by 6 bases, with 14 bases between. This CDR3 reads CASSISREGRQPQHF. CDR3 nucleotide sequence: TGTGCCAGTAGTATAAGCAGGGAAGGTCGTCAGCCCCAGCATTTT. Drawing the rest from reference TRBV19 and TRBJ1-5, the complete variable domain is DGGITQSPKYLFRKEGQNVTLSCEQNLNHDAMYWYRQDPGQGLRLIYYSQIVNDFQKGDIAEGYSVSREKKESFPLTVTSAQKNPTAFYLCASSISREGRQPQHFGDGTRLSIL.

J is TRBJ2-1 and V is TRBV3-1 (or the pseudogene TRBV3-2), with D possibly being TRBD2 (5 bases). V gave up 6 bases and J gave up 5 bases, with 14 bases separating them. Germline V gene lookup returns CDR1 LGHDT and CDR2 YNNKEL (reference sequence). CDR3 size: 14 residues. CDR3 sequence reads: CASRQHWGDNEQFF. CDR3 DNA sequence: TGTGCCAGCAGACAGCATTGGGGAGACAATGAGCAGTTCTTC.

This clone was recorded a few times. J is TRBJ2-5 and V is TRBV7-2, with 7 nucleotides matching TRBD1. With 5 bases clipped from V and 2 bases from J, the junction kept 11 bases outside the gene matches. The CDR3 has 16 residues. CDR1 and CDR2 (germline): SGHTA, FQGNSA. This CDR3 reads CASSAPPQGPQETQYF. In nucleotides, the CDR3 is TGTGCCAGCAGCGCACCACCACAGGGGCCTCAAGAGACCCAGTACTTC.

The chain recombines TRBV27 with TRBJ1-3, with unresolved D. CDR3 length: 14 amino acids. Germline V gives CDR1 MNHEY, CDR2 SMNVEV (reference sequence). V lost 5 bases to trimming and J lost 2 bases, with 10 bases between them. The CDR3 loop reads CASSRSGAGNTIYF. CDR3 coding DNA: TGTGCCAGCAGTCGATCGGGTGCTGGAAACACCATATATTTT.

This clone was recorded once. The chain combines TRBV18 with TRBJ2-5; TRBD1 matches at 7 bases. With 3 bases clipped from V and 3 bases from J, the junction kept 1 base outside the gene matches. The CDR3 has 13 residues. Germline CDR1 and CDR2: KGHSH and LQKENI. The CDR3 sequence: CASSPGTEETQYF. As DNA, the CDR3 is TGTGCCAGCTCACCCGGGACAGAAGAGACCCAGTACTTC.

The chain uses TRBV6-5 and TRBJ2-3, with D perhaps matching TRBD2 (5 bases). Germline V lookup: CDR1 MNHEY, CDR2 SVGAGI. The CDR3 extends over 13 amino acids. Between the trimmed V and J ends, which lost 2 bases and 7 bases, there was a span of 10 bases. The CDR3 DNA reads as TGTGCCAGCAGTTACACTAGGGCAAATACGCAGTATTTT. This codes for CASSYTRANTQYF.

The count of this clone is one. The rearrangement joins TRBV10-3 to TRBJ1-5, with D tentatively TRBD1 (6 bases). This CDR3 has 15 amino acids. Looked up from germline, CDR1 is ENHRY and CDR2 is SYGVKD. V was trimmed by 0 bases and J by 2 bases, leaving 8 bases between them. The CDR3 nucleotides are TGTGCCATCAGTGAGTCGGGGGGGCGCAATCAGCCCCAGCATTTT. This codes for CAISESGGRNQPQHF.

The chain carries TRBV28 and TRBJ1-4, with a possible D match to TRBD1 (6 bases). CDR3 length equals 14 residues. Germline CDR1 and CDR2: MDHEN and SYDVKM. The V end was cut by 7 bases, the J end by 8 bases, with 17 bases between. The CDR3 DNA reads as TGTGCCAGCACCAACAGGGCCGTTATAGAAAAACTGTTTTTT. It translates to CASTNRAVIEKLFF.

The J gene is TRBJ2-7, the V gene TRBV6-6, with 11 bases lining up with TRBD2. CDR1 and CDR2 (germline): MNHNY, SVGAGI (reference sequence). J gave up 2 bases and V 4 bases, and 7 bases lay outside the gene matches. This CDR3 is built from 16 residues. The CDR3 DNA is TGTGCCAGCAGTTCCGGGACTAGCGGATTCCCCTACGAGCAGTACTTC. Translating gives CASSSGTSGFPYEQYF.

The chain carries TRBV4-1 and TRBJ2-1; D is possibly TRBD1 (5 bases). CDR3 size: 16 residues. Deletions cut 1 base from V and 8 bases from J, with 18 bases between. The germline CDR1 and CDR2 sequences are MGHRA and YSYEKL. For the CDR3, the DNA is TGCGCCAGCAGCCAAGTTAGACAGTCTGGTTTAGATGAGCAGTTCTTC. Its translation: CASSQVRQSGLDEQFF.

V is TRBV3-1 (or the pseudogene TRBV3-2) and J is TRBJ2-1; perhaps TRBD2 as D (6 bases). The V gene lost 4 bases and the J gene lost 7 bases, with 23 bases spanning the gap. The CDR3 has 17 amino acids. The germline gives CDR1 LGHDT, CDR2 YNNKEL (reference sequence). For the CDR3, the DNA is TGTGCCAGCAGCCGCGACCGGGACTCTCGACGTAGGAATGAGCAGTTCTTC. The encoded protein is CASSRDRDSRRRNEQFF.

The rearrangement joins TRBV5-1 to TRBJ1-1; 7 bases align to TRBD1. Per the germline V gene, CDR1 is SGHRS and CDR2 is YFSETQ. The CDR3 has 14 residues. V lost 6 bases to trimming and J lost 4 bases; unmatched junction nucleotides: 9. The DNA of the CDR3 is TGCGCCAGCATCTCGATATCAGGGGGCACTGAAGCTTTCTTT. This translates into CASISISGGTEAFF. The full variable domain, completed using reference TRBV5-1 and TRBJ1-1, is KAGVTQTPRYLIKTRGQQVTLSCSPISGHRSVSWYQQTPGQGLQFLFEYFSETQRNKGNFPGRFSGRQFSNSRSEMNVSTLELGDSALYLCASISISGGTEAFFGQGTRLTVV.

For the CDR3, the DNA is TGTGCCAGCAGTCCCTACCGCTCCTATAATTCACCCCTCCACTTT. This translates into CASSPYRSYNSPLHF. The chain joins TRBV28 to TRBJ1-6; D not certain. The CDR3 covers 15 residues. Trimming removed 5 bases at V and 0 bases at J, with 8 bases between. Germline V lookup: CDR1 MDHEN, CDR2 SYDVKM.

The CDR3: CASSLVAGEGYNEQFF. The CDR3 region has the DNA TGCGCCAGCAGCTTGGTAGCGGGAGAGGGCTACAATGAGCAGTTCTTC. V gene TRBV5-1 combines with J gene TRBJ2-1; 9 bases fit TRBD2. The CDR3 spans 16 residues. Germline V CDR1 and CDR2: SGHRS, YFSETQ. Unmatched junction bases numbered 4, after V lost 0 bases and J lost 3 bases. Together with reference TRBV5-1 and TRBJ2-1, the CDR3 gives the full variable domain: KAGVTQTPRYLIKTRGQQVTLSCSPISGHRSVSWYQQTPGQGLQFLFEYFSETQRNKGNFPGRFSGRQFSNSRSEMNVSTLELGDSALYLCASSLVAGEGYNEQFFGPGTRLTVL.

The gene calls are TRBV6-2 or TRBV6-3 and TRBJ2-1, with 9 positions matching TRBD1. This CDR3 has 17 residues. The trim removed 5 bases at V and 1 base at J, leaving 9 bases unmatched. Germline values: CDR1 MNHEY, CDR2 SVGEGT. The CDR3 sequence: CASSEDRGPFSYNEQFF. CDR3 nucleotides: TGTGCCAGCAGTGAGGACAGGGGCCCATTTTCCTACAATGAGCAGTTCTTC.

This clone was recorded a few times. The genes are TRBV10-1 and TRBJ2-7, with 9 bases that match TRBD1. J gave up 8 bases and V 6 bases, and 11 bases lay outside the gene matches. The length of the CDR3 is 14 residues. Germline values: CDR1 WNHNN, CDR2 SYGVQD (reference sequence). The CDR3 DNA is TGCGCCAGCAGCGGGACAGGGACTTCTACGAAGCAGTACTTC. Its translation is CASSGTGTSTKQYF.